This TCR beta chain comes out of a study of shared clonotypes between healthy human individuals. Trimming took 6 bases from V and 1 from J, leaving 9 bases between them. Looked up from germline, CDR1 is MNHEY and CDR2 is SVGAGI. The CDR3 runs to 13 residues. The method was immunoSEQ multiplex PCR; TCRdb's version includes in-frame clones alone and lacks a portion of them. This sample yields about 2,500,000 clones, of which approximately 92% are seen a single time; around 0.14% belongs to the top ten. The receptor's source is a young man in good health. J is TRBJ1-1 and V is TRBV6-5, with D hard to call. Sequences were obtained from naive CD4+ T cells sorted from blood. The subset: CD45RA+ positively selected. The CDR3 nucleotides are TGTGCCAGCAGGTATTCAGGGAACACTGAAGCTTTCTTT. This codes for CASRYSGNTEAFF.